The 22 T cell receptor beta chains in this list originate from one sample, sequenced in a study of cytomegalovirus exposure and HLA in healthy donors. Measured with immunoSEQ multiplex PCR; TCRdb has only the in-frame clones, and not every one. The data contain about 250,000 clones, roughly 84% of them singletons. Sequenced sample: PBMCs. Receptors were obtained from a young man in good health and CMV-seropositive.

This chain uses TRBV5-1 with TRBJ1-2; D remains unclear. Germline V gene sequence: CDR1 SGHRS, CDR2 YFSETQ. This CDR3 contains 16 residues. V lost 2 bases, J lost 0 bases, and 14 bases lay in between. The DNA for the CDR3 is TGCGCCAGCAGCTTAAGTGCGGGATTGTCTAACTATGGCTACACCTTC. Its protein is CASSLSAGLSNYGYTF.

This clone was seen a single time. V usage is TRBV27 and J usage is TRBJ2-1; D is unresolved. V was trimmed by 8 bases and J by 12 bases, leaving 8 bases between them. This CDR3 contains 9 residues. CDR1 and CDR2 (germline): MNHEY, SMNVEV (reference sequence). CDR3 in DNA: TGTGCCAGCCCAGTTGGGCAGTTCTTC. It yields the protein CASPVGQFF.

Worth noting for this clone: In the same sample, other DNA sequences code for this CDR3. This CDR3 reads CASSPRDRVYEQYF. The DNA of the CDR3 is TGTGCCAGCTCACCAAGGGACAGGGTCTACGAGCAGTACTTC. The J gene is TRBJ2-7, the V gene TRBV18; TRBD1 agrees at 9 bases. The germline gives CDR1 KGHSH, CDR2 LQKENI. V trimming: 2 bases; J trimming: 3 bases; junction bases outside the gene matches: 2. The CDR3 covers 14 residues.

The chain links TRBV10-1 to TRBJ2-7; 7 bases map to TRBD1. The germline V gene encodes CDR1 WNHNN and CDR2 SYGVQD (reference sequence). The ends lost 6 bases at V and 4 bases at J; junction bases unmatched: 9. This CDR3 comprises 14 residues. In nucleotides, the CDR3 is TGCGCCAGCAGGACGACAGGGTATAGGTACGAGCAGTACTTC. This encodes CASRTTGYRYEQYF.

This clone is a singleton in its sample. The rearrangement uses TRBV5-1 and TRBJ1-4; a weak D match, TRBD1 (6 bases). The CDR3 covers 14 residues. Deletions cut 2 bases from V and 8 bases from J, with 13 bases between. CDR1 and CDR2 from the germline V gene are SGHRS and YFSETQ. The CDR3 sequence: CASSLQGLGEKLFF. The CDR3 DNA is TGCGCCAGCAGCTTACAGGGTCTGGGCGAAAAACTGTTTTTT.

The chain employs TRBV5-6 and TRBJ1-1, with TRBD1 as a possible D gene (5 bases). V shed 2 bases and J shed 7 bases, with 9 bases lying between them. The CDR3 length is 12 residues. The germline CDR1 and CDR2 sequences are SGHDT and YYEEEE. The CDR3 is CASSFYGGEAFF. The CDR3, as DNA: TGTGCCAGCAGCTTTTATGGGGGTGAAGCTTTCTTT.

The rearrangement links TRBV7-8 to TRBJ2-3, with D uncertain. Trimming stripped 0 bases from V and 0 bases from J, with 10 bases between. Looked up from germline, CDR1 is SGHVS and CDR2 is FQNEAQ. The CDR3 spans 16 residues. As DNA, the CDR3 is TGTGCCAGCAGCTTAGCGGAGCATACTAGCACAGATACGCAGTATTTT. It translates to CASSLAEHTSTDTQYF.

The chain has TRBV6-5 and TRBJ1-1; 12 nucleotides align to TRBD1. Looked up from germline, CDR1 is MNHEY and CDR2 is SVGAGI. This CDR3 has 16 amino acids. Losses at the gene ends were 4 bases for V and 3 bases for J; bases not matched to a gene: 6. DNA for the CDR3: TGTGCCAGCAGTTCGGGACAGGGGGCGAGTGACACTGAAGCTTTCTTT. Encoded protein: CASSSGQGASDTEAFF.

The CDR3 nucleotides are TGCAGCGTTGATTGGGCATACGGCTACACCTTC. This encodes CSVDWAYGYTF. The chain employs TRBV29-1 and TRBJ1-2; D is unresolved. The V end was cut by 3 bases, the J end by 8 bases, with 10 bases between. CDR3 length: 11 amino acids. Looked up from germline, CDR1 is SQVTM and CDR2 is ANQGSEA.

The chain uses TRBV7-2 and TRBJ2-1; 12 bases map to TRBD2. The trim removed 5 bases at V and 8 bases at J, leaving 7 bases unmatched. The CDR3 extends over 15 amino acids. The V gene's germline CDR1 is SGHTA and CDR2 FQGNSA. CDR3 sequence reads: CASSLGLAGIYEQFF. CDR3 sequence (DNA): TGTGCCAGCAGCCTCGGACTAGCGGGAATTTATGAGCAGTTCTTC.

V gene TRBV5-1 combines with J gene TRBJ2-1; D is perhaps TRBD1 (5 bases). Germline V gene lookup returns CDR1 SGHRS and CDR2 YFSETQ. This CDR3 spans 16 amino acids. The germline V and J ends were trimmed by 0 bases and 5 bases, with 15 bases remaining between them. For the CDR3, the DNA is TGCGCCAGCAGCTTGGGTGCACAGGTTGCACACAATGAGCAGTTCTTC. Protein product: CASSLGAQVAHNEQFF.

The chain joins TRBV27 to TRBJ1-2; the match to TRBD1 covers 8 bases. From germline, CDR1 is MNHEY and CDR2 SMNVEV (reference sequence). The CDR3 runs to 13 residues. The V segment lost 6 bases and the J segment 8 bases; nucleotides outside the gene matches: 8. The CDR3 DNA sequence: TGTGCCAGCAGGGGACAGGCCTTTAGCGGCTACACCTTC. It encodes CASRGQAFSGYTF.

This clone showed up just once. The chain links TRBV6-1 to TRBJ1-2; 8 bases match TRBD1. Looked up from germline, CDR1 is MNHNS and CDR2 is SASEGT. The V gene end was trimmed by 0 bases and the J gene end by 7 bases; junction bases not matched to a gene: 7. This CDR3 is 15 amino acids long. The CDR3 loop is CASSEAPRQGSGYTF. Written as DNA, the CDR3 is TGTGCCAGCAGTGAAGCACCCCGACAGGGGTCTGGCTACACCTTC.

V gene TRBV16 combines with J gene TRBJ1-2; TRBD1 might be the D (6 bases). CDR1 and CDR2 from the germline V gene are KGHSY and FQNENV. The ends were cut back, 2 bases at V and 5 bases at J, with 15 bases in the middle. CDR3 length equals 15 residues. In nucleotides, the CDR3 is TGTGCCAGCAGCCAAAACAGGGAGGATTGGTATGGCTACACCTTC. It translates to CASSQNREDWYGYTF. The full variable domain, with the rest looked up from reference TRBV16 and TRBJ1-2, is GEEVAQTPKHLVRGEGQKAKLYCAPIKGHSYVFWYQQVLKNEFKFLISFQNENVFDETGMPKERFSAKCLPNSPCSLEIQATKLEDSAVYFCASSQNREDWYGYTFGSGTRLTVV.

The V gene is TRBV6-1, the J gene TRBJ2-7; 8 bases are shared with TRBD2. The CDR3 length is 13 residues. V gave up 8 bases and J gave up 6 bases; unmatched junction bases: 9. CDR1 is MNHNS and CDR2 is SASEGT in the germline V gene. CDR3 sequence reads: CASLAGQGGEQYF. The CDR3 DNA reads TGTGCCAGCCTAGCGGGCCAGGGAGGCGAGCAGTACTTC.

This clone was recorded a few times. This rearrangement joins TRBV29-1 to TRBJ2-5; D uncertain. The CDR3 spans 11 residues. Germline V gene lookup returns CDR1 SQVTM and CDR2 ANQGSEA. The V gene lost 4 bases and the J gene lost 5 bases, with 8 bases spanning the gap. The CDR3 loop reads CSVGHLETQYF. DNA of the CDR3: TGCAGCGTTGGACACTTGGAGACCCAGTACTTC.

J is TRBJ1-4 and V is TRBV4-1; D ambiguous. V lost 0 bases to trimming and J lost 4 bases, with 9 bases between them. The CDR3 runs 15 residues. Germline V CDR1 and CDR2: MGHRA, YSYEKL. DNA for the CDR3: TGCGCCAGCAGCCAAGATAGGTTGAATAATGAAAAACTGTTTTTT. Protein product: CASSQDRLNNEKLFF.

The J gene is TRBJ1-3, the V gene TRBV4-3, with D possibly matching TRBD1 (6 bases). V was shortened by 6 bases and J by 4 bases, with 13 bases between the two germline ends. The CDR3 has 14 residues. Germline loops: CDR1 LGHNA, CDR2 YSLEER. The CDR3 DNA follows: TGCGCCAGCAGTCCAGGGGTTGCGGGAAACACCATATATTTT. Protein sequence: CASSPGVAGNTIYF.

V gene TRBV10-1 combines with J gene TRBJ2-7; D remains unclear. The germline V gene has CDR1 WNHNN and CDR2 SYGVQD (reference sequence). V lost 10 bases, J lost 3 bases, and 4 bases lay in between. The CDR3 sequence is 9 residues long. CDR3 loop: CATYYEQYF. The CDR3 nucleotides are TGCGCCACGTACTACGAGCAGTACTTC.

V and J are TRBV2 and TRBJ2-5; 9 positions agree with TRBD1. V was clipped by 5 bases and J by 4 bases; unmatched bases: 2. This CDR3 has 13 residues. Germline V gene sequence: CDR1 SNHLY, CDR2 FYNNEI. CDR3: CASSPDRGETQYF. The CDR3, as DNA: TGTGCCAGCAGTCCGGACAGGGGAGAGACCCAGTACTTC.

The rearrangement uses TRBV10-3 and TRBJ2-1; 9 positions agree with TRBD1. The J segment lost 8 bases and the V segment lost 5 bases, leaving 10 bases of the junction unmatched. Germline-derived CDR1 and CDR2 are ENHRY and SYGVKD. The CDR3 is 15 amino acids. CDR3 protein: CAISNLRDREDEQFF. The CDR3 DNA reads TGTGCCATCAGTAACCTCCGGGACAGGGAGGATGAGCAGTTCTTC.

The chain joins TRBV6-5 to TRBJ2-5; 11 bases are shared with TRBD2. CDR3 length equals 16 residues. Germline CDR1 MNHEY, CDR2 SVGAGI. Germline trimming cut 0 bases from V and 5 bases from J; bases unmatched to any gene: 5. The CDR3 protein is CASSYSHTSGSETQYF. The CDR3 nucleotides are TGTGCCAGCAGTTACTCGCACACTAGCGGGAGTGAGACCCAGTACTTC.